Presented here are 26 T cell receptor beta chains from one specimen sequenced in a study of cytomegalovirus exposure and HLA in healthy donors. The PCR was carried out with 60 Vbeta primers and 13 Jbeta primers. Here immunoSEQ multiplex PCR was the method, and the copy in TCRdb shows in-frame clones only, minus some. The sample shows roughly 130,000 clones, 65% to 75% of them seen only once. Sequencing was carried out using PBMCs. The receptors come from a woman in her 50s in good health and CMV-seropositive.

The chain couples TRBV5-1 to TRBJ2-7, with 8 bases matching TRBD1. V trimming: 3 bases; J trimming: 6 bases; junction bases outside the gene matches: 8. This CDR3 has 14 amino acids. Germline CDR1 SGHRS, CDR2 YFSETQ. For the CDR3, the DNA is TGCGCCAGCAGCTCTACCCTCGACAGGGGCGAGCAGTACTTC. Amino acids: CASSSTLDRGEQYF.

The chain combines TRBV9 with TRBJ2-5, with 8 bases fitting TRBD2. Per germline, CDR1 SGDLS and CDR2 YYNGEE. The CDR3 is 16 residues long. The V segment lost 0 bases and the J segment 4 bases; nucleotides outside the gene matches: 8. CDR3 protein: CASSVGAGGPRETQYF. The CDR3 DNA follows: TGTGCCAGCAGCGTAGGTGCGGGGGGCCCTCGAGAGACCCAGTACTTC. The variable domain in full, completed from reference TRBV9 and TRBJ2-5, reads DSGVTQTPKHLITATGQRVTLRCSPRSGDLSVYWYQQSLDQGLQFLIQYYNGEERAKGNILERFSAQQFPDLHSELNLSSLELGDSALYFCASSVGAGGPRETQYFGPGTRLLVL.

The chain joins TRBV7-2 to TRBJ2-3, with a weak D call TRBD1 (6 bases). V dropped 5 bases and J dropped 4 bases, with 16 bases sitting between them. The CDR3 length is 15 residues. Germline V CDR1 and CDR2: SGHTA, FQGNSA. The CDR3 sequence is CASSLLRGLPDTQYF. CDR3 bases: TGTGCCAGCAGCCTCCTAAGGGGGTTGCCAGATACGCAGTATTTT. Full variable domain (remainder filled in from reference TRBV7-2 and TRBJ2-3): GAGVSQSPSNKVTEKGKDVELRCDPISGHTALYWYRQSLGQGLEFLIYFQGNSAPDKSGLPSDRFSAERTGGSVSTLTIQRTQQEDSAVYLCASSLLRGLPDTQYFGPGTRLTVL.

This clone has only a few counts. A far larger clone is off by one base, so a read error is likely. Additional DNA sequences in this sample encode the identical CDR3. This chain links TRBV7-2 with TRBJ2-5; 9 bases are shared with TRBD2. CDR1 and CDR2 (germline): SGHTA, FQGNSA. V lost 5 bases, J lost 5 bases, and 9 bases stayed unmatched. The CDR3 runs to 15 residues. The CDR3 spells CASSQGFTSGETQYF. CDR3 sequence (DNA): TGTGCCAGCAGCCAAGGGTTCACTAGCGGGGAGACCCAGTACTTC.

This chain uses TRBV10-3 with TRBJ1-3; 10 bases match TRBD1. V lost 6 bases, J lost 7 bases, and 3 bases stayed unmatched. This CDR3 is built from 13 residues. The germline gives CDR1 ENHRY, CDR2 SYGVKD. This CDR3 reads CAIRLGQGNTIYF. CDR3 nucleotides: TGTGCCATCAGACTGGGACAGGGGAACACCATATATTTT.

The V and J genes are TRBV27 and TRBJ1-6, with TRBD1 as a possible D gene (5 bases). The CDR3 is made up of 14 amino acids. The ends were cut back, 6 bases at V and 5 bases at J, with 11 bases in the middle. From germline, CDR1 is MNHEY and CDR2 SMNVEV (reference sequence). CDR3 loop: CASSKQGNNSPLHF. The CDR3 coding sequence is TGTGCCAGCAGCAAGCAGGGAAATAATTCACCCCTCCACTTT.

The CDR3 DNA follows: TGTGCCAGCAGCTCACCGCGAGACAGGGGTTACGAGCAGTACTTC. It translates to CASSSPRDRGYEQYF. The chain has TRBV11-2 and TRBJ2-7; 8 bases line up with TRBD1. The V and J ends lost 4 bases and 4 bases, in that order; junction bases with no gene match: 9. Germline CDR1 is SGHAT and CDR2 is FQNNGV. CDR3 length: 15 residues.

Regarding this clone: Germline is not matched at one junction end, which may reflect a read error. V and J are TRBV25-1 and TRBJ2-1; the D gene is possibly TRBD2 (6 bases). The CDR3 consists of 15 residues. Germline V gives CDR1 MGHDK, CDR2 SYGVNS. CDR3 sequence reads: CSSSDVPGDKDEQFF. In DNA, the CDR3 is TGTTCCAGCAGTGACGTGCCGGGGGATAAAGATGAGCAGTTCTTC. Supplemented by reference TRBV25-1 and TRBJ2-1, the full variable domain reads EADIYQTPRYLVIGTGKKITLECSQTMGHDKMYWYQQDPGMELHLIHYSYGVNSTEKGDLSSESTVSRIRTEHFPLTLESARPSHTSQYLCSSSDVPGDKDEQFFGPGTRLTVL.

The V call is TRBV7-2, the J call TRBJ1-2; 8 bases are shared with TRBD1. J was trimmed by 6 bases and V by 1 base; bases with no gene match: 10. The germline CDR1 and CDR2 sequences are SGHTA and FQGNSA. The CDR3 totals 16 residues. This CDR3 is CASSLELGRGRDGYTF. Here the CDR3 DNA reads TGTGCCAGCAGCTTAGAGCTAGGCAGGGGGCGAGATGGCTACACCTTC.

This chain uses TRBV13 with TRBJ2-7; 15 bases map to TRBD2. With V trimmed by 2 bases and J by 2 bases, 7 bases remained unmatched. The CDR3 has 18 residues. Germline V lookup: CDR1 PRHDT, CDR2 FYEKMQ (reference sequence). This CDR3 reads CASSLPPGLAGGTYEQYF. CDR3 coding DNA: TGTGCCAGCAGCTTACCTCCGGGACTAGCGGGGGGAACCTACGAGCAGTACTTC.

The chain couples TRBV6-5 to TRBJ2-7, with D perhaps TRBD1 (6 bases). The germline V gene encodes CDR1 MNHEY and CDR2 SVGAGI. V lost 10 bases, J lost 2 bases, and 9 bases lay in between. CDR3 length: 11 residues. CDR3 residues: CATRDTYEQYF. In DNA, the CDR3 is TGTGCCACCAGGGACACCTACGAGCAGTACTTC.

V gene TRBV5-4 combines with J gene TRBJ2-7, with D perhaps TRBD1 (6 bases). V was cut by 2 bases and J by 4 bases, with 16 bases left in between. Per the germline V gene, CDR1 is SGHNT and CDR2 is YYREEE (reference sequence). This CDR3 spans 15 amino acids. In DNA form, the CDR3 reads TGTGCCAGCAGCTTCGGCGGTGGGGGCCTATACGAGCAGTACTTC. Translating it yields CASSFGGGGLYEQYF. Full variable domain (rest looked up from reference TRBV5-4 and TRBJ2-7): ETGVTQSPTHLIKTRGQQVTLRCSSQSGHNTVSWYQQALGQGPQFIFQYYREEENGRGNFPPRFSGLQFPNYSSELNVNALELDDSALYLCASSFGGGGLYEQYFGPGTRLTVT.

The chain is built from TRBV10-3 and TRBJ2-5, with TRBD2 as a possible D gene (5 bases). Germline-derived CDR1 and CDR2 are ENHRY and SYGVKD. The V gene lost 0 bases and the J gene lost 4 bases, with 12 bases spanning the gap. CDR3 length equals 15 residues. The CDR3 protein is CAISESGRGIETQYF. CDR3 DNA sequence: TGTGCCATCAGTGAGTCGGGTCGAGGGATAGAGACCCAGTACTTC.

This clone was observed a handful of times. V gene TRBV5-5 combines with J gene TRBJ2-4; TRBD1 agrees at 7 bases. The CDR3 runs 15 residues. J was trimmed by 6 bases and V by 5 bases; bases with no gene match: 11. Germline V gene sequence: CDR1 SGHKS, CDR2 YYEKEE (reference sequence). The CDR3 coding sequence is TGTGCCAGCAGTTCCGAGGGACAGTTCGGAAACATTCAGTACTTC. Its protein product is CASSSEGQFGNIQYF.

The J gene is TRBJ2-3, the V gene TRBV5-1; 7 nucleotides agree with TRBD1. CDR3 length: 15 amino acids. CDR1 is SGHRS, CDR2 YFSETQ, per germline. Trimming took 0 bases from V and 4 from J; bases not matched to a gene: 5. The CDR3 is CASSLEQGFPDTQYF. CDR3 DNA: TGCGCCAGCAGCTTGGAACAGGGGTTCCCAGATACGCAGTATTTT. Based on the CDR3 plus reference TRBV5-1 and TRBJ2-3, the full variable domain is KAGVTQTPRYLIKTRGQQVTLSCSPISGHRSVSWYQQTPGQGLQFLFEYFSETQRNKGNFPGRFSGRQFSNSRSEMNVSTLELGDSALYLCASSLEQGFPDTQYFGPGTRLTVL.

J is TRBJ2-3 and V is TRBV2, with 10 bases aligning to TRBD2. With 6 bases clipped from V and 3 bases from J, the junction kept 6 bases outside the gene matches. Germline V lookup: CDR1 SNHLY, CDR2 FYNNEI. This CDR3 comprises 15 residues. The CDR3 loop reads CASRRFSGGTDTQYF. The CDR3 DNA sequence: TGTGCCAGCAGGAGATTTAGCGGGGGGACAGATACGCAGTATTTT.

This chain joins TRBV15 and TRBJ2-7; 10 nucleotides agree with TRBD1. The V gene end was trimmed by 5 bases and the J gene end by 7 bases; junction bases not matched to a gene: 14. The germline V gene has CDR1 LNHNV and CDR2 YYDKDF (reference sequence). The CDR3 has 16 residues. CDR3 loop: CATSPFLGQGTREQYF. In DNA, the CDR3 is TGTGCCACCAGCCCTTTCTTGGGACAGGGGACCCGAGAGCAGTACTTC. Full variable domain (missing parts from reference TRBV15 and TRBJ2-7): DAMVIQNPRYQVTQFGKPVTLSCSQTLNHNVMYWYQQKSSQAPKLLFHYYDKDFNNEADTPDNFQSRRPNTSFCFLDIRSPGLGDTAMYLCATSPFLGQGTREQYFGPGTRLTVT.

The genes are TRBV10-3 and TRBJ2-1; 8 bases are a match to TRBD1. From germline, CDR1 is ENHRY and CDR2 SYGVKD. The CDR3 has 15 residues. Trimming took 6 bases from V and 6 from J; bases not matched to a gene: 10. The CDR3: CAIRDRGGGGNEQFF. For the CDR3, the DNA is TGTGCCATCAGAGACAGGGGCGGAGGAGGCAATGAGCAGTTCTTC.

The V and J genes are TRBV6-1 and TRBJ2-1, with D perhaps matching TRBD2 (5 bases). The CDR3 length is 16 residues. Germline CDR1 is MNHNS and CDR2 is SASEGT. The V and J ends lost 3 bases and 14 bases respectively, with 26 bases between them. The CDR3 region is CASSENHGKPNPGEFF. The CDR3 DNA reads as TGTGCCAGCAGTGAGAACCACGGGAAGCCCAATCCCGGGGAGTTCTTC.

The chain uses TRBV6-1 and TRBJ1-4, with D perhaps matching TRBD1 (6 bases). The CDR3 is 15 residues long. V gave up 6 bases and J gave up 8 bases, with 19 bases separating them. Germline V gene lookup returns CDR1 MNHNS and CDR2 SASEGT. The DNA of the CDR3 is TGTGCCAGCAGCCCAAAACAGGGTGGGAAAGAAAAACTGTTTTTT. Translating it yields CASSPKQGGKEKLFF.

The chain uses TRBV5-6 and TRBJ1-2; 7 nucleotides align to TRBD1. The junction had 5 bases not matched to a gene; V was cut back by 4 bases and J by 5 bases. In germline, CDR1 is SGHDT, CDR2 YYEEEE. The CDR3 extends over 13 amino acids. The CDR3 coding sequence is TGTGCCAGCAGCAGGGACAGACTTTATGGCTACACCTTC. Translated: CASSRDRLYGYTF.

The rearrangement joins TRBV28 to TRBJ1-1; the D gene is possibly TRBD1 (5 bases). V was trimmed by 6 bases and J by 10 bases, leaving 18 bases between them. Germline CDR1 MDHEN, CDR2 SYDVKM. The CDR3 sequence is 13 residues long. CDR3 protein: CASRQEVARGAFF. DNA of the CDR3: TGTGCCAGCAGACAGGAAGTGGCTCGCGGAGCTTTCTTT.

The chain uses TRBV27 and TRBJ1-2; 7 positions agree with TRBD1. CDR1 and CDR2 from the germline V gene are MNHEY and SMNVEV (reference sequence). This CDR3 is 13 amino acids long. V dropped 6 bases and J dropped 6; count of bases not matched to a gene: 7. CDR3 DNA: TGTGCCAGCAGGAAGACAGGGACGGATGGCTACACCTTC. Translated, it gives CASRKTGTDGYTF.

The chain is built from TRBV27 and TRBJ1-5; unclear D gene. V gave up 3 bases and J gave up 5 bases, with 8 bases separating them. Germline CDR1 and CDR2: MNHEY and SMNVEV (reference sequence). The CDR3 has 13 residues. CDR3: CASSFRGYQPQHF. Written as DNA, the CDR3 is TGTGCCAGCAGTTTCCGGGGTTATCAGCCCCAGCATTTT.

The chain has TRBV27 and TRBJ2-1, with D possibly TRBD1 on 5 matching bases. CDR1 is MNHEY and CDR2 is SMNVEV in the germline V gene (reference sequence). Trimming pared 8 bases from V and 10 bases from J, leaving 21 bases between. The CDR3 sequence is 14 residues long. The CDR3 sequence is CASAIGHLPSEQFF. The CDR3 DNA follows: TGTGCCAGCGCCATAGGACACCTTCCGTCCGAGCAGTTCTTC.

The chain couples TRBV18 to TRBJ1-2; no reliable D call. There are 15 residues in the CDR3. The V gene's germline CDR1 is KGHSH and CDR2 LQKENI. Trimming shortened V by 3 bases and J by 0 bases, and 11 bases separated the two germline ends. This CDR3 is CASSPQAVANYGYTF. As DNA, the CDR3 is TGTGCCAGCTCACCGCAGGCAGTCGCTAACTATGGCTACACCTTC.